This T cell receptor (beta chain) was observed in a study of blood T cell repertoires in COVID-19. The CDR3 extends over 15 amino acids. The V gene lost 2 bases and the J gene lost 0 bases, with 10 bases spanning the gap. Per the germline V gene, CDR1 is LNHDA and CDR2 is SQIVND (reference sequence). Clones were sequenced by immunoSEQ multiplex PCR, and TCRdb holds only the in-frame ones, with some missing. The table has about 290,000 clones, 89% seen once. Input material: PBMCs or T cells enriched from blood (not recorded which). This chain connects TRBV19 to TRBJ1-1; D may be TRBD1 (5 bases). This TCR was recovered from a woman aged 40 to 50 who had recovered from COVID-19. The CDR3 DNA is TGTGCCAGTAGTATAATGGGCAGGGTGAACACTGAAGCTTTCTTT. Amino acid sequence: CASSIMGRVNTEAFF.